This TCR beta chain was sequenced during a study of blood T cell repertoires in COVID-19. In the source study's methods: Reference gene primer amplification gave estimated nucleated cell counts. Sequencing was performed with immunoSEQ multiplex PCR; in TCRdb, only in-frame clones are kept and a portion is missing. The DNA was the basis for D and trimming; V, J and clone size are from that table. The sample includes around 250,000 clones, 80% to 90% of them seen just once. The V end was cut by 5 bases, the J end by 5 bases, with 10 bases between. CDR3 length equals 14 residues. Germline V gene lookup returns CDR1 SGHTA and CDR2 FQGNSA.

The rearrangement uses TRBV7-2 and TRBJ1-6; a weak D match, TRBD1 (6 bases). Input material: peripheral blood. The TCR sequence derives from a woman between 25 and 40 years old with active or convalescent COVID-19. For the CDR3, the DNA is TGTGCCAGCAGCCCGGGACACGATAATTCACCCCTCCACTTT. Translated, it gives CASSPGHDNSPLHF.